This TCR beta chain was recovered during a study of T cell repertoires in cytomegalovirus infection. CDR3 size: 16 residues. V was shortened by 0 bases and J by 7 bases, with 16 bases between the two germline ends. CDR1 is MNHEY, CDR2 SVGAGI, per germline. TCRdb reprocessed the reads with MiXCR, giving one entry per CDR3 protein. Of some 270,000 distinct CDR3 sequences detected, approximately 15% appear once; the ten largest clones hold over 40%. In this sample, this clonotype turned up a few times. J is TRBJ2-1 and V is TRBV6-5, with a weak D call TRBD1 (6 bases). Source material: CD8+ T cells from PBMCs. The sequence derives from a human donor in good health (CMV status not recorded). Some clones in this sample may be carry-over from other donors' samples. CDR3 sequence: CASSYSWAGVGNEQFF. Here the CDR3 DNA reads TGTGCCAGCAGTTACTCGTGGGCAGGGGTGGGGAATGAGCAGTTCTTC.